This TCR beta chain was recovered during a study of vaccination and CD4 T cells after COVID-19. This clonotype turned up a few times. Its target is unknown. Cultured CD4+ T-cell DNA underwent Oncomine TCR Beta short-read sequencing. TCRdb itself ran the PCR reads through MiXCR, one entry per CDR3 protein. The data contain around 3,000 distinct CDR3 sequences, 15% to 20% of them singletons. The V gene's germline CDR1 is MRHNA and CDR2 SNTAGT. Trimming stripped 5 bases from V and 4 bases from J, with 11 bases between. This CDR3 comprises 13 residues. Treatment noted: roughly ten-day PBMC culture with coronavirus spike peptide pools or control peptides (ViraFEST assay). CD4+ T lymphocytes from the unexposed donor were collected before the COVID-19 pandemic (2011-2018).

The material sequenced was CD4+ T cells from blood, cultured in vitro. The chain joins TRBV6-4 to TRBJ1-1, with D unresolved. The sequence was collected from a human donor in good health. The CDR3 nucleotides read TGTGCCAGCAGTAACGAAGGGCTCACTGAAGCTTTCTTT. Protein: CASSNEGLTEAFF.